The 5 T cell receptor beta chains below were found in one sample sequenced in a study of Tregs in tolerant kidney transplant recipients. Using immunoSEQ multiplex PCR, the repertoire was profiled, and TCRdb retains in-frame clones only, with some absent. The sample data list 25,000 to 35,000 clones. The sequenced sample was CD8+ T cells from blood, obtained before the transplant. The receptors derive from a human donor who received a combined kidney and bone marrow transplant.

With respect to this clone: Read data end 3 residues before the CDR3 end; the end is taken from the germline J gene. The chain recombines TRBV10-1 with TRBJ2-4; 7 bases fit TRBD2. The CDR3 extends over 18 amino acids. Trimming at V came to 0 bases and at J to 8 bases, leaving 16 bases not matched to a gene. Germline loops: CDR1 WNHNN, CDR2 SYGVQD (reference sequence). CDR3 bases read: TGCGCCAGCAGTGAGTCACCAGCGGGACGGTCTGAGGGCGACATT. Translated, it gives CASSESPAGRSEGDI. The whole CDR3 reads CASSESPAGRSEGDIQYF.

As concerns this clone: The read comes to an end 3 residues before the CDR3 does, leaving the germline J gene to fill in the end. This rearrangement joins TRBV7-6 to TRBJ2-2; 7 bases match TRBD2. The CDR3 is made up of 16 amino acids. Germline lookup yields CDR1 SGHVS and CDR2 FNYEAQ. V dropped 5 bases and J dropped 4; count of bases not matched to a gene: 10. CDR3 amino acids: CASSPEAGASTGELFF. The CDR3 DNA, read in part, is TGTGCCAGCAGCCCAGAGGCGGGAGCGAGCACCGGGGAG. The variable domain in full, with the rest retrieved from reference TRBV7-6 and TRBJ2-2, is GAGVSQSPRYKVTKRGQDVALRCDPISGHVSLYWYRQALGQGPEFLTYFNYEAQQDKSGLPNDRFSAERPEGSISTLTIQRTEQRDSAMYRCASSPEAGASTGELFFGEGSRLTVL.

The CDR3 sequence: CASSRLASNEQFF. Incomplete CDR3 DNA: TGTGCCAGCAGCCGACTAGCGTCCAATGAG. J is TRBJ2-1 and V is TRBV13, with TRBD2 identical over 8 bases. The read ends 3 residues before the CDR3 terminus; that terminus is restored from the germline J gene. With 5 bases clipped from V and 6 bases from J, the junction kept 3 bases outside the gene matches. Germline lookup yields CDR1 PRHDT and CDR2 FYEKMQ (reference sequence). There are 13 residues in the CDR3.

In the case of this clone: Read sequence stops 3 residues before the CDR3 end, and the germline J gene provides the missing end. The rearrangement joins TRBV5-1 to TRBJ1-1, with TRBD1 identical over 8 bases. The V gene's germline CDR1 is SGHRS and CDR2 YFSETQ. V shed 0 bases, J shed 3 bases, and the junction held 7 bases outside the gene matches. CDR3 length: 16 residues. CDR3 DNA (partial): TGCGCCAGCAGCTTGGGGTCTACAGGGGGTTACACTGAA. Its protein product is CASSLGSTGGYTE. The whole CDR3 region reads CASSLGSTGGYTEAFF.

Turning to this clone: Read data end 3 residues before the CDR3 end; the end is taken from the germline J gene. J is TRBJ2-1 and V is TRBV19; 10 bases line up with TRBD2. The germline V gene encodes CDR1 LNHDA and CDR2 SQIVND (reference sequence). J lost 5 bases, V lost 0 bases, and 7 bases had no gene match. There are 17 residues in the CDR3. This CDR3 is CASSIDPPGLANNEQFF. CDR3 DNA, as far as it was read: TGTGCCAGTAGTATAGATCCTCCGGGACTAGCGAACAATGAG. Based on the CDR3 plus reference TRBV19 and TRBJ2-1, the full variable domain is DGGITQSPKYLFRKEGQNVTLSCEQNLNHDAMYWYRQDPGQGLRLIYYSQIVNDFQKGDIAEGYSVSREKKESFPLTVTSAQKNPTAFYLCASSIDPPGLANNEQFFGPGTRLTVL.